This T cell receptor beta chain was recovered during a study of radiation and T cells in renal cell carcinoma. The study, taken as a whole, reports: Pretreatment tumor biopsies were lacking, so baseline clonotypes are unknown. From baseline, blood top tumor clonotypes peaked at 2 weeks post-radiation.

A remark on this clone: Its antigen is currently unknown.

CDR1 and CDR2 (germline): LNHDA, SQIVND (reference sequence). The CDR3 spans 14 residues. V dropped 6 bases and J dropped 5; count of bases not matched to a gene: 7. TCRdb's table, derived via immunoSEQ multiplex PCR, lists solely in-frame clones and lacks some. The sample comprises about 130,000 clones, around four fifths of which are singletons, and around 1.8% rests with the top ten. The time point was: blood 2 weeks post-SBRT. The treatment was: 15 Gy SBRT to primary tumor, nephrectomy 4 weeks later. Radiation-treated patients gave blood at baseline, week 2 and week 4. The tumor was a clear cell renal cell carcinoma.

V is TRBV19 and J is TRBJ2-5; 9 nucleotides line up with TRBD1. This specimen consisted of blood, obtained from a patient whose treatment included radiotherapy and nephrectomy. The TCR was taken from an older woman with renal cell carcinoma. CDR3 DNA: TGTGCCAGTAGCGGACAGGGGTTAGGGGAGACCCAGTACTTC. Translating it yields CASSGQGLGETQYF.